The sequence of this TCR beta chain was determined in a study of CD8+ T cells in alopecia areata. About the study: Among treated patients, oral tofacitinib was administered at 5 to 10 mg twice daily.

About this clone itself: The antigen is unknown.

Study conclusions and caveats: Whether baseline CD8+ expansion is linked to response remains uncertain, given a single nonresponder. Among the 100 top clones, expanded CD8+ clones, like scalp clonality, were significantly decreased by tofacitinib.

The CDR3 totals 12 residues. The V and J ends lost 2 bases and 5 bases respectively, with 6 bases between them. CDR1 and CDR2 from the germline V gene are SGHDT and YYEEEE. Noted treatment: oral pan-JAK inhibitor, 5-10 mg twice daily. Researchers picked out CD4+ and CD8+ T cells from PBMCs by sorting. Sequencing relied on a cDNA template that was reverse transcribed from extracted RNA. Repertoires were generated with immunoSEQ multiplex PCR, while TCRdb's copy carries only in-frame clones and drops some. Here the sample spans 200,000 or so clones, about three fifths being singletons. The sample here was CD4+ T cells sorted from blood, taken at week 24, from a patient treated with tofacitinib. V usage is TRBV5-6 and J usage is TRBJ2-3; D not certain. This receptor was obtained from a human donor with alopecia areata. The CDR3 DNA reads TGTGCCAGCAGCTTTCAGATAGATACGCAGTATTTT. It specifies CASSFQIDTQYF.